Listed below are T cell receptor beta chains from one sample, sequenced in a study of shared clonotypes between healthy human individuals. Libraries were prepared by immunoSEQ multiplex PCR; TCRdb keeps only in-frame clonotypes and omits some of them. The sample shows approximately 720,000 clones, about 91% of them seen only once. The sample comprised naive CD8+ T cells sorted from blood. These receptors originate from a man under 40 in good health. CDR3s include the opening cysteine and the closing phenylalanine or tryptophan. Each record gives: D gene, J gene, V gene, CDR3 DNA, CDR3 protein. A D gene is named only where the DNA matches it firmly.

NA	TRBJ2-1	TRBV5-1	TGCGCCAGCAGCTTGGCCGAGACCTCAGGGGATGAGCAGTTCTTC	CASSLAETSGDEQFF
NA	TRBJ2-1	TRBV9	TGTGCCAGCAGCGTAGGGCGGGACCAGTTCTTC	CASSVGRDQFF
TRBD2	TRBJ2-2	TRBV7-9	TGTGCCTCGATACCCGGGACTAGCGGATACACCGGGGAGCTGTTTTTT	CASIPGTSGYTGELFF
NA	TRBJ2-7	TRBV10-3	TGTGCCATGGGGGACTACGAGCAGTACTTC	CAMGDYEQYF
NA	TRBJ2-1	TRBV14	TGTGCCAGCAGCCAAGACACGTTCTACAATGAGCAGTTCTTC	CASSQDTFYNEQFF
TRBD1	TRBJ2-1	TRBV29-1	TGCAGCGTTGAAGGGATGACAGGGGGCTCCTACAATGAGCAGTTCTTC	CSVEGMTGGSYNEQFF
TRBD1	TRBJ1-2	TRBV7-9	TGTGCCAGCAGCTTAGTGGCAGGGGGCGATGGCTACACCTTC	CASSLVAGGDGYTF
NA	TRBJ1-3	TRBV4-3	TGCGCCAGCAGCCAAGCCGTGTTCTCTGGAAACACCATATATTTT	CASSQAVFSGNTIYF
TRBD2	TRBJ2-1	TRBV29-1	TGCAGCGTTGTACGGCGGGAGGGCCTCAATGAGCAGTTCTTC	CSVVRREGLNEQFF
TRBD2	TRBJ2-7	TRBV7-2	TGTGCCAGCAGCCCCGGGACTAGGATAAGCTCCTACGAGCAGTACTTC	CASSPGTRISSYEQYF